This T cell receptor beta chain came from a study of naive and memory T cell subsets. Findings and caveats of the study: Findings for naive and memory subsets could not be checked against ground truth.

The beta constant-region primer was an equimolar mix of two oligonucleotides covering TRBC1 and TRBC2. The cDNA 3' end received a ligated single-stranded oligonucleotide carrying the SP2 primer and a 12-nucleotide UMI. Nested alpha and beta constant-region primers with the SP2 primer drove four PCR rounds on ligated cDNA. TCRdb reanalysed the UMI-ligation and nested PCR reads using MiXCR and keeps one entry per CDR3 protein. The profile shows 150,000 or so distinct CDR3 sequences, approximately 17% of them singletons. Germline V gene data show CDR1 as MGHRA and CDR2 as YSYEKL. Between the trimmed V and J ends, which lost 0 bases and 1 base, there was a span of 7 bases. CDR3 size: 16 residues. This clonotype occurred many times. Its target is not known.

The gene calls are TRBV4-1 and TRBJ2-6; unclear D gene. This receptor was identified in a human donor in good health. The sequencing sample was made of naive CD4+ T cells from blood. Here the CDR3 reads CASSQDVASGANVLTF. The CDR3 DNA reads TGCGCCAGCAGCCAAGATGTTGCGTCTGGGGCCAACGTCCTGACTTTC.